This T cell receptor beta chain was recorded in a study of beta chain features in type 1 diabetes. Whole-study findings and limits: Patients with type 1 diabetes showed fewer VDJ junction insertions and more deletions. In all four CD4+ subsets, TCRB CDR3 length was significantly, moderately reduced in type 1 diabetes.

Trimming left V 6 bases short and J 0 bases short, with 14 bases between. This CDR3 is 15 amino acids long. The V gene's germline CDR1 is SGDLS and CDR2 YYNGEE. This clone was recorded many times. As yet, its antigen is unknown. cDNA synthesis used the whole RNA isolate, giving expressed TCRB sequences. Here immunoSEQ multiplex PCR was the method, and the copy in TCRdb shows in-frame clones only, minus some. Counted here are 130,000 or so clones, roughly 17% occurring once; the ten biggest clones make up around 2.7%. The rearrangement joins TRBV9 to TRBJ2-3, with a weak D call TRBD2 (5 bases). The source is a man younger than 30 with type 1 diabetes. Sequencing was done on a sample of central memory CD4+ T cells from blood. In nucleotides, the CDR3 is TGTGCCAGCACCATCGGTAGCGCCAGCACAGATACGCAGTATTTT. Protein sequence: CASTIGSASTDTQYF.